This T cell receptor (beta chain) was recorded in a study of CDR3 diversity in severe acne. TCRdb re-called the PCR reads with MiXCR, one entry per CDR3 protein. Here the sample spans some 84,000 distinct CDR3 sequences, about 52% being singletons. From germline, CDR1 is ENHRY and CDR2 SYGVKD. The CDR3 runs to 15 residues. V shed 3 bases and J shed 7 bases, with 19 bases lying between them. This rearrangement joins TRBV10-3 to TRBJ2-7; D is perhaps TRBD1 or TRBD2 (5 bases each). The receptor was derived from a male donor in good health, serving as a control. Sequenced input: blood. CDR3 sequence reads: CAISEARAGRREQYF. The CDR3 DNA reads as TGTGCCATCAGTGAAGCGCGGGCAGGGCGTCGAGAGCAGTACTTC.